The rows below give T cell receptor beta chains drawn from one sample of a study of T cells in Graves' hyperthyroidism and ophthalmopathy. One entry per CDR3 protein results from TCRdb running MiXCR on the multiplex PCR reads. Of approximately 600,000 distinct CDR3 sequences in the sample, roughly 20% were seen once. Material: blood. The receptors were gathered from a man aged 25 to 40 with Graves' ophthalmopathy. The CDR3 runs from the conserved cysteine through the conserved F or W. The D gene is left open where the match is weak. Where a row states a size, it is once, few, many or the class of an expanded clone; other rows omit it.

-,-,TRBV25-1,TRBJ1-1,TGTGCCAGCAGTGAATATCGGGGTTCGAACACTGAAGCTTTCTTT,CASSEYRGSNTEAFF
-,TRBD2,TRBV20-1,TRBJ2-3,TGCAGTGCTGGAGCGGGAACCACAGATACGCAGTATTTT,CSAGAGTTDTQYF
-,-,TRBV19,TRBJ1-1,TGTGCCAGTAGTATCAGGCTGGTGGTGACGACAGGCGGCACTGAAGCTTTCTTT,CASSIRLVVTTGGTEAFF
few,-,TRBV20-1,TRBJ2-2,TGCAGTGCGGTGAGGGGTGCCGGGGAGCTGTTTTTT,CSAVRGAGELFF
many,-,TRBV7-2,TRBJ2-3,TGTGCCAGCAGCAAGGGACCCCCAGATACGCAGTATTTT,CASSKGPPDTQYF
few,TRBD2,TRBV28,TRBJ2-1,TGTGCCAGCAGGACTGGAACTAGCGGGAGGGCCGCCGAGCAGTTCTTC,CASRTGTSGRAAEQFF
-,-,TRBV18,TRBJ2-1,TGTGCCAGCTCAGGCGAGGGTTTGGATGAGCAGTTCTTC,CASSGEGLDEQFF
many,-,TRBV6-1,TRBJ2-7,TGTGCCAGCACGGATGGGGGGCGGTACGAGCAGTACTTC,CASTDGGRYEQYF
few,-,TRBV3-1,TRBJ1-5,TGTGCCAGCAGCCAAGGAGTCGTTCAGCCCCAGCATTTT,CASSQGVVQPQHF
few,TRBD2,TRBV7-2,TRBJ2-7,TGTGCCAGCAGCTTGGGAGCGGGAGGTTCGCTCTACGAGCAGTACTTC,CASSLGAGGSLYEQYF
-,-,TRBV28,TRBJ2-7,TGTGCCAGCAGTTGGACAATAGCCTCCTACGAGCAGTACTTC,CASSWTIASYEQYF
few,TRBD2,TRBV20-1,TRBJ2-1,TGCAGTGCAAAAAGCGGGAGTGGTGAGCAGTTCTTC,CSAKSGSGEQFF
-,-,TRBV4-2,TRBJ1-2,TGTGCCAGCAGCCAAGTATTTGGGCTGAATAACTATGGCTACACCTTC,CASSQVFGLNNYGYTF
few,-,TRBV20-1,TRBJ2-7,TGCAGTGCTAGTAATCGGGGCCTCAACGAGCAGTACTTC,CSASNRGLNEQYF
few,TRBD1,TRBV6-2/TRBV6-3,TRBJ1-5,TGTGCCAGCAGTCGGGACAGGGGGCCTTATAGCAATCAGCCCCAGCATTTT,CASSRDRGPYSNQPQHF
-,-,TRBV20-1,TRBJ1-6,TGCAGTGCTAGAGACGACGGGAATTCACCCCTCCACTTT,CSARDDGNSPLHF
many,-,TRBV6-1,TRBJ2-5,TGTGCCAGCACGACTGCCCCATACCAAGAGACCCAGTACTTC,CASTTAPYQETQYF
many,-,TRBV28,TRBJ2-7,TGTGCCAGCAGTGGATCCGGGACCACCAACTCCTACGAGCAGTACTTC,CASSGSGTTNSYEQYF
many,-,TRBV28,TRBJ2-5,TGTGCCAGCAGTCCGCACGTATCAGGACAAGAGACCCAGTACTTC,CASSPHVSGQETQYF
-,-,TRBV20-1,TRBJ1-5,TGCAGTGCTAGCGACACGTCTTCACCGTTGCCCCAGCATTTT,CSASDTSSPLPQHF
-,-,TRBV27,TRBJ2-7,TGTGCCAGCAGTCCCTCAGCAGGGGAAGGGTACGAGCAGTACTTC,CASSPSAGEGYEQYF
-,-,TRBV28,TRBJ1-1,TGTGCCAGCAGGGGTGACAAGCACCTTGAAGCTTTCTTT,CASRGDKHLEAFF
many,-,TRBV11-1,TRBJ2-7,TGTGCCAGCAGCTCGAGGACAACCTACGAGCAGTACTTC,CASSSRTTYEQYF
-,TRBD1,TRBV27,TRBJ1-5,TGTGCCAGCAGTCCCTGGACAGGAAATCAGCCCCAGCATTTT,CASSPWTGNQPQHF
few,-,TRBV7-8,TRBJ2-3,TGTGCCAGCAGCTTAAAGGAGTGGGTTTATGCAGATACGCAGTATTTT,CASSLKEWVYADTQYF
-,-,TRBV25-1,TRBJ1-2,TGTGCCAGCAGTGAAACACTCTTCTATGGCTACACTTTC,CASSETLFYGYTF
-,-,TRBV20-1,TRBJ1-6,TGCAGTGCTAGAGAGCACTCACCCCTCCACTTT,CSAREHSPLHF
few,-,TRBV25-1,TRBJ2-1,TGTGCCAGCAGTGAATGGATCTCCTACAATGAGCAGTTCTTC,CASSEWISYNEQFF
few,TRBD1,TRBV7-8,TRBJ2-7,TGTGCCAGCAGCCGAACGGGACAGTCCTCCTACGAGCAGTACTTC,CASSRTGQSSYEQYF
few,-,TRBV9,TRBJ2-7,TGTGCCAGCAGAAGTCGTGCCAGGGTAAACGAGCAGTACTTC,CASRSRARVNEQYF
few,-,TRBV4-1,TRBJ2-7,TGCGCCAGCGCCCCGTGGAGTTCCAGCTCCTACGAGCAGTACTTC,CASAPWSSSSYEQYF
many,TRBD1,TRBV2,TRBJ1-1,TGTGCCAGCAGTGAGGAAGACAGGGGGCCGCACACTGAAGCTTTCTTT,CASSEEDRGPHTEAFF
-,-,TRBV12-5,TRBJ2-1,TGTGCTAGTGCCCGCGGGGATAGCTCCTACAATGAGCAGTTCTTC,CASARGDSSYNEQFF
-,-,TRBV13,TRBJ2-3,TGTGCCAGCACCCGAGGGGCAGATACGCAGTATTTT,CASTRGADTQYF
once,TRBD2,TRBV4-2,TRBJ2-7,TGTGCCAGCAGCCAAGCCGGGACTAGCGGATGGAGCTCCTACGAGCAGTACTTC,CASSQAGTSGWSSYEQYF
few,-,TRBV5-6,TRBJ1-1,TGTGCCAGCAGCTTGGGGGTCGCGGGGGGCTGGGTCACTGAAGCTTTCTTT,CASSLGVAGGWVTEAFF
-,-,TRBV28,TRBJ1-4,TGTGCCAGCAGTCTCACCTACAGGGCCAATGAAAAACTGTTTTTT,CASSLTYRANEKLFF
few,-,TRBV2,TRBJ1-4,TGTGCCAGCAGTGGTATTGTAGGGGGTCGCGAAAAACTGTTTTTT,CASSGIVGGREKLFF
-,TRBD2,TRBV27,TRBJ2-1,TGTGCCAGCAGTGAAGTCGATGCTAGCGGCTATGAGCAGTTCTTC,CASSEVDASGYEQFF
-,-,TRBV28,TRBJ2-7,TGTGCCAGCAGTTTGGACAGCGTCTACGAGCAGTACTTC,CASSLDSVYEQYF
-,TRBD2,TRBV19,TRBJ2-5,TGTGCCAGTAGCGCCGTAGCGGGAGTGTTCCAGACCCAGTACTTC,CASSAVAGVFQTQYF
many,-,TRBV5-5,TRBJ1-5,TGTGCCAGCAGCCGAACCCGCAATCAGCCCCAGCATTTT,CASSRTRNQPQHF
few,-,TRBV20-1,TRBJ1-1,TGCAGTGCTGACTCGCGGGGGCGAGGGACTGAAGCTTTCTTT,CSADSRGRGTEAFF
few,TRBD2,TRBV28,TRBJ2-3,TGTGCCAGCAGTATGTGGACTAGCGGGACCCCAGATACGCAGTATTTT,CASSMWTSGTPDTQYF
once,-,TRBV11-2,TRBJ2-3,TGTGCCAGCAGCTCGGGACACTCTACCCGCCTGTATTTT,CASSSGHSTRLYF
many,TRBD2,TRBV7-2,TRBJ2-3,TGTGCCAGCAGCTTGGTGCCTAGCGGTATCACAGATACGCAGTATTTT,CASSLVPSGITDTQYF
-,-,TRBV6-2/TRBV6-3,TRBJ1-5,TGTGCCAGCAGTTACTCGACAGGTAATCAGCCCCAGCATTTT,CASSYSTGNQPQHF
-,TRBD2,TRBV25-1,TRBJ2-2,TGTGCCAGCAGTGAAGGAGGACTAGCGGGAGGGTCCGGGGAGCTGTTTTTT,CASSEGGLAGGSGELFF
-,TRBD1,TRBV27,TRBJ2-7,TGTGCCAGCAGTCCCCCGACAGGGGAGCAGTACTTC,CASSPPTGEQYF
-,-,TRBV5-1,TRBJ2-7,TGCGCCAGCAGCCATAGGGACTCGGGCTACGAGCAGTACTTC,CASSHRDSGYEQYF
-,TRBD2,TRBV28,TRBJ2-1,TGTGCCAGGGGGGATCAGAGGACTAGCGGGACCGGGCCTTACAATGAGCAGTTCTTC,CARGDQRTSGTGPYNEQFF
many,-,TRBV28,TRBJ1-1,TGTGCCAGCAGTTTGGCGGGCCAGGTTACGAAAGCTTTCTTT,CASSLAGQVTKAFF
many,-,TRBV7-9,TRBJ2-3,TGTGCCAGCAGCTTAGTGTCTCAGGGTGGAAGAAACACAGATACGCAGTATTTT,CASSLVSQGGRNTDTQYF
-,TRBD2,TRBV12-3/TRBV12-4,TRBJ2-1,TGTGCCAGCAGTTTGGGACTAGCGGGAGAGGGGTTCTTC,CASSLGLAGEGFF